This T cell receptor beta chain stems from a study of blood T cell repertoires in COVID-19. In the study overall: T cells, B-cell-depleted T cells, or PBMCs provided the cDNA or gDNA that served as material.

One Seattle source followed patients from active infection through their disease course. This CDR3 has 11 residues. V lost 8 bases and J lost 8, with 10 bases in between. Germline V gene sequence: CDR1 MNHNY, CDR2 SVGAGI (reference sequence). Sequencing used immunoSEQ multiplex PCR; TCRdb keeps in-frame clones, though not all of them. The repertoire has approximately 170,000 clones, 70% to 90% of them found once; the top ten carry approximately 10%. Material for sequencing was peripheral blood. J is TRBJ2-1 and V is TRBV6-6, with D perhaps matching TRBD1 (6 bases). This TCR was recovered from a woman aged 55-70 years with COVID-19, enrolled during active disease. The CDR3 DNA follows: TGTGCCAGCCTACAGGGACATGAGCAGTTCTTC. Amino acids: CASLQGHEQFF.